Below, 27 T cell receptor beta chains from the same sample are listed, as sequenced in a study of yellow fever vaccine responses in identical twins (dated by TCRdb to about 2018). Receptor libraries were prepared by RT-PCR. Sequencing was performed on an Illumina HiSeq 2500. TCRdb trimmed the raw reads at Q25, called clones with MiXCR and kept productive beta chains. Each CDR3 protein gets just one entry, which takes the most common genes and DNA from the rows behind it. The sample yields 20,000 to 25,000 distinct CDR3 sequences; around four fifths were counted once. The ten biggest clones cover 4.5% to 5.5% of the sample. The specimen was T cells from blood (PBMCs), unsorted or a sorted subset (not recorded which), collected before or after yellow fever vaccination (not recorded which). Receptor source: a woman aged 18-29 years who received the yellow fever vaccine. Donor details come from another sample of the same person, matched by shared clones.

The chain uses TRBV5-4 and TRBJ1-1, with D tentatively TRBD1 (5 bases). Germline V gives CDR1 SGHNT, CDR2 YYREEE (reference sequence). This CDR3 contains 13 residues. V lost 3 bases, J lost 4 bases, and 10 bases lay in between. CDR3 DNA: TGTGCCAGCAGCTCCAGGGAGGGCACTGAAGCTTTCTTT. Its protein is CASSSREGTEAFF.

V is TRBV9 and J is TRBJ2-1, with a possible D match to TRBD1 (6 bases). V lost 1 base to trimming and J lost 9 bases, with 14 bases between them. The CDR3 is 14 amino acids. From germline, CDR1 is SGDLS and CDR2 YYNGEE. This chain's CDR3 is CASSVTGYQSEQFF. CDR3 coding DNA: TGTGCCAGCAGCGTAACAGGGTATCAGAGTGAGCAGTTCTTC.

The rearrangement joins TRBV10-1 to TRBJ2-1, with D possibly TRBD1 on 6 matching bases. The CDR3 runs 13 residues. The V gene lost 0 bases and the J gene lost 11 bases, with 11 bases spanning the gap. Germline V gene sequence: CDR1 WNHNN, CDR2 SYGVQD (reference sequence). This CDR3 reads CASSESGQGQQFF. CDR3 in DNA: TGCGCCAGCAGTGAGTCTGGGCAGGGGCAGCAGTTCTTC.

V gene TRBV11-2 combines with J gene TRBJ1-2, with D hard to call. Germline V gene lookup returns CDR1 SGHAT and CDR2 FQNNGV. The CDR3 totals 13 residues. V was pared by 5 bases and J by 4 bases, with 11 bases between. Written as DNA, the CDR3 is TGTGCCAGCAGCCCCCCCGGACGCTATGGCTACACCTTC. Amino acids: CASSPPGRYGYTF.

The V gene is TRBV29-1, the J gene TRBJ2-5; D could derive from TRBD1 or TRBD2 (6 bases each). V was pared by 5 bases and J by 3 bases, with 25 bases between. CDR1 and CDR2 (germline): SQVTM, ANQGSEA. This CDR3 has 17 residues. The CDR3 sequence is CSVLRSLWGAREETQYF. The CDR3 DNA is TGCAGCGTTCTTCGCAGCCTTTGGGGGGCGCGTGAAGAGACCCAGTACTTC.

The CDR3 sequence is CAISEAGDRGVYNEQFF. The CDR3 nucleotides read TGTGCCATCAGTGAGGCCGGGGACAGGGGGGTTTACAATGAGCAGTTCTTC. This rearrangement joins TRBV10-3 to TRBJ2-1; 11 nucleotides match TRBD1. CDR1 and CDR2 from the germline V gene are ENHRY and SYGVKD. The CDR3 runs to 17 residues. Losses at the gene ends were 2 bases for V and 4 bases for J; bases not matched to a gene: 7.

This clonotype was counted a few times. J is TRBJ1-1 and V is TRBV24-1; the D is unclear. Germline V gene sequence: CDR1 KGHDR, CDR2 SFDVKD. Trimming stripped 9 bases from V and 5 bases from J, with 15 bases between. This CDR3 comprises 13 residues. The CDR3 DNA reads TGTGCCACCGGGCGTTGGTCGGAGACTGAAGCTTTCTTT. Protein sequence: CATGRWSETEAFF.

The V gene is TRBV7-3, the J gene TRBJ2-5, with a tentative D call TRBD2 (6 bases). CDR1 is SGHTA and CDR2 is FQGTGA in the germline V gene. The CDR3 has 13 amino acids. V lost 0 bases and J lost 14, with 16 bases in between. CDR3 sequence reads: CASSLTAAGTSYF. DNA of the CDR3: TGTGCCAGCAGCTTAACGGCGGCGGGGACCTCATACTTC.

V is TRBV11-1 and J is TRBJ1-3; D is ambiguous. The V end was cut by 5 bases, the J end by 8 bases, with 22 bases between. Germline assignment: CDR1 SGHAT and CDR2 FQDESV (reference sequence). The length of the CDR3 is 16 residues. CDR3 region: CASSMNRNPLGDTIYF. DNA of the CDR3: TGTGCCAGCAGCATGAACAGAAACCCCCTCGGAGACACCATATATTTT.

The chain uses TRBV5-1 and TRBJ1-5; D is ambiguous. V lost 2 bases and J lost 1, with 4 bases in between. This CDR3 is 13 amino acids long. Germline V gene lookup returns CDR1 SGHRS and CDR2 YFSETQ. CDR3 nucleotides: TGCGCCAGCAGCTTCGACAGCAATCAGCCCCAGCATTTT. Amino acids: CASSFDSNQPQHF.

The rearrangement links TRBV20-1 to TRBJ2-4; tentative D call: TRBD2 (6 bases). The CDR3 loop spans 13 amino acids. CDR1 and CDR2 from the germline V gene are DFQATT and SNEGSKA (reference sequence). Trimming left V 0 bases short and J 5 bases short, with 8 bases between. CDR3 protein: CSARDREENIQYF. The DNA for the CDR3 is TGCAGTGCTAGAGACAGGGAGGAAAACATTCAGTACTTC.

This clonotype appeared once. The chain joins TRBV7-6 to TRBJ1-2; no firm D call. The ends were cut back, 5 bases at V and 7 bases at J, with 17 bases in the middle. The CDR3 runs to 14 residues. The germline V gene has CDR1 SGHVS and CDR2 FNYEAQ. The CDR3 coding sequence is TGTGCCAGCAGCCAACAACAAGCGGGCGGTGGCTACACCTTC. Amino acids: CASSQQQAGGGYTF. Drawing the rest from reference TRBV7-6 and TRBJ1-2, the complete variable domain is GAGVSQSPRYKVTKRGQDVALRCDPISGHVSLYWYRQALGQGPEFLTYFNYEAQQDKSGLPNDRFSAERPEGSISTLTIQRTEQRDSAMYRCASSQQQAGGGYTFGSGTRLTVV.

The V and J genes are TRBV28 and TRBJ1-4, with 7 bases matching TRBD1. The CDR3 is 14 residues long. V gave up 6 bases and J gave up 8 bases; unmatched junction bases: 9. Germline V gene lookup returns CDR1 MDHEN and CDR2 SYDVKM. The CDR3 sequence: CASSGQEVGEKLFF. The DNA for the CDR3 is TGTGCCAGCAGCGGACAGGAAGTCGGAGAAAAACTGTTTTTT.

The chain couples TRBV10-1 to TRBJ1-6; no clear D gene. The CDR3 contains 14 residues. CDR1 is WNHNN and CDR2 is SYGVQD in the germline V gene (reference sequence). Trimming stripped 6 bases from V and 6 bases from J, with 12 bases between. CDR3 DNA: TGCGCCAGCAGCCGGAGGGCTGGTAATTCACCCCTCCACTTT. The encoded protein is CASSRRAGNSPLHF.

The chain recombines TRBV11-1 with TRBJ1-2, with 10 bases that match TRBD1. CDR1 SGHAT and CDR2 FQDESV come from the germline V gene (reference sequence). V lost 4 bases and J lost 5; bases outside the gene matches: 4. This CDR3 contains 14 residues. The CDR3 region has the DNA TGTGCCAGCAGCTCGACAGGGGGCGGTTATGGCTACACCTTC. Amino acid sequence: CASSSTGGGYGYTF.

This chain links TRBV12-3 or TRBV12-4 with TRBJ1-2, with a possible D match to TRBD1 (6 bases). The CDR3 contains 12 residues. Trimming cost V 5 bases and J 6 bases, with 10 bases left between them. CDR3: CASSRQVNGYTF. The CDR3 DNA is TGTGCCAGCAGTCGACAGGTTAATGGCTACACCTTC.

The rearrangement joins TRBV7-9 to TRBJ2-1, with TRBD2 as a possible D gene (5 bases). Looked up from germline, CDR1 is SEHNR and CDR2 is FQNEAQ (reference sequence). V was clipped by 5 bases and J by 4 bases, with 15 bases between them. This CDR3 is 15 amino acids long. CDR3 bases: TGTGCCAGCAGCCGAATTAAAAAGCGGTACAATGAGCAGTTCTTC. This sequence encodes CASSRIKKRYNEQFF. Full variable domain (remainder filled in from reference TRBV7-9 and TRBJ2-1): DTGVSQNPRHKITKRGQNVTFRCDPISEHNRLYWYRQTLGQGPEFLTYFQNEAQLEKSRLLSDRFSAERPKGSFSTLEIQRTEQGDSAMYLCASSRIKKRYNEQFFGPGTRLTVL.

The chain carries TRBV9 and TRBJ1-2; TRBD1 matches at 9 bases. This CDR3 spans 17 amino acids. V was clipped by 0 bases and J by 2 bases; unmatched bases: 8. Germline loops: CDR1 SGDLS, CDR2 YYNGEE. The CDR3 reads CASSVAQRTGVNYGYTF. DNA for the CDR3: TGTGCCAGCAGCGTAGCCCAACGGACAGGGGTAAACTATGGCTACACCTTC.

V usage is TRBV23-1 and J usage is TRBJ1-5; D is uncertain. TRBV23-1 is noted as an ORF with a role that remains uncertain. V was pared by 4 bases and J by 4 bases, with 20 bases between. This CDR3 comprises 17 residues. The CDR3 loop is CASSLHRVHSTNQPQHF. The CDR3 DNA reads as TGCGCCAGCAGTCTCCACCGGGTGCATTCTACAAATCAGCCCCAGCATTTT.

V is TRBV13 and J is TRBJ2-7, with a weak D call TRBD2 (5 bases). The CDR3 is 14 amino acids. The germline V and J ends were trimmed by 4 bases and 4 bases, with 14 bases remaining between them. Germline V gives CDR1 PRHDT, CDR2 FYEKMQ (reference sequence). The chain's CDR3 is CASSSSMGDYEQYF. The DNA for the CDR3 is TGTGCCAGCAGCTCTTCAATGGGAGATTACGAGCAGTACTTC.

V gene TRBV9 combines with J gene TRBJ1-2, with D unclear. The length of the CDR3 is 14 residues. V lost 4 bases and J 2 bases, leaving 12 bases between the germline ends. Per the germline V gene, CDR1 is SGDLS and CDR2 is YYNGEE. The CDR3 spells CASSPNTDNYGYTF. In DNA form, the CDR3 reads TGTGCCAGCAGCCCCAACACGGACAACTATGGCTACACCTTC. Variable domain in full (rest from reference TRBV9 and TRBJ1-2): DSGVTQTPKHLITATGQRVTLRCSPRSGDLSVYWYQQSLDQGLQFLIQYYNGEERAKGNILERFSAQQFPDLHSELNLSSLELGDSALYFCASSPNTDNYGYTFGSGTRLTVV.

The CDR3 protein is CASSQGGDSPLHF. The CDR3 DNA reads as TGCGCCAGCAGCCAAGGCGGAGATTCACCCCTCCACTTT. The genes are TRBV5-1 and TRBJ1-6; D remains ambiguous. Trimming stripped 4 bases from V and 8 bases from J, with 10 bases between. The CDR3 is 13 amino acids. The germline gives CDR1 SGHRS, CDR2 YFSETQ.

In its sample, this clonotype was seen once. The V gene is TRBV20-1, the J gene TRBJ2-5; 7 bases are shared with TRBD2. There are 15 residues in the CDR3. Germline CDR1 is DFQATT and CDR2 is SNEGSKA (reference sequence). V gave up 0 bases and J gave up 3 bases; unmatched junction bases: 7. The CDR3 DNA reads TGCAGTGCTAGAGACGGGGCCCGGGAGGAAGAGACCCAGTACTTC. Translating it yields CSARDGAREEETQYF.

V usage is TRBV12-3 or TRBV12-4 and J usage is TRBJ1-2; D is ambiguous. The CDR3 has 13 amino acids. Trimming took off 5 bases at V and 2 bases at J, with 9 bases between the two ends. CDR3 nucleotide sequence: TGTGCCAGCAGTCCTGTACCGAACTATGGCTACACCTTC. Translation gives CASSPVPNYGYTF.

In DNA form, the CDR3 reads TGCGCCAGCAGCCGGTCGACCAATACAGGGGGCGGAGAAAAACTGTTTTTT. Protein: CASSRSTNTGGGEKLFF. J is TRBJ1-4 and V is TRBV4-3, with 9 bases matching TRBD1. The J segment lost 8 bases and the V segment lost 4 bases, leaving 14 bases of the junction unmatched. The germline V gene has CDR1 LGHNA and CDR2 YSLEER. The CDR3 runs to 17 residues.

The V call is TRBV15, the J call TRBJ2-5; 7 positions match TRBD1. The CDR3 totals 14 residues. With V trimmed by 1 base and J by 2 bases, 1 base remained unmatched. CDR1 and CDR2 from the germline V gene are LNHNV and YYDKDF (reference sequence). CDR3 sequence reads: CATSRGQGQETQYF. CDR3 DNA: TGTGCCACCAGCAGAGGACAGGGTCAAGAGACCCAGTACTTC. The full variable domain, completed using reference TRBV15 and TRBJ2-5, is DAMVIQNPRYQVTQFGKPVTLSCSQTLNHNVMYWYQQKSSQAPKLLFHYYDKDFNNEADTPDNFQSRRPNTSFCFLDIRSPGLGDTAMYLCATSRGQGQETQYFGPGTRLLVL.

This chain joins TRBV20-1 and TRBJ1-2, with D maybe TRBD1 (5 bases). Germline loops: CDR1 DFQATT, CDR2 SNEGSKA (reference sequence). The CDR3 sequence is 13 residues long. The ends were cut back, 0 bases at V and 8 bases at J, with 13 bases in the middle. The chain's CDR3 is CSARDGAKKGYTF. The CDR3 nucleotides read TGCAGTGCTAGAGATGGGGCAAAGAAAGGCTACACCTTC.